This T cell receptor (beta chain) was identified during a study of blood T cell repertoires in COVID-19. The repertoire was sequenced with immunoSEQ multiplex PCR; TCRdb's copy has only in-frame clones and lacks some. Altogether hundreds of thousands of clones are present, around 89% being singletons, with the ten largest covering about 4.2%. The sequenced sample consisted of peripheral blood. The source of this sequence is a man aged 40-49 years with acute or convalescent COVID-19.

This chain's CDR3 is CAWSLTGNGGELFF. CDR3 sequence (DNA): TGTGCCTGGAGTTTAACAGGGAATGGCGGGGAGCTGTTTTTT. The chain carries TRBV30 and TRBJ2-2; maybe TRBD1 (6 bases). Per the germline V gene, CDR1 is GTSNPN and CDR2 is SVGIG (reference sequence). With 2 bases removed from V and 7 bases from J, the gap between germline ends came to 14 bases. CDR3 length equals 14 residues.